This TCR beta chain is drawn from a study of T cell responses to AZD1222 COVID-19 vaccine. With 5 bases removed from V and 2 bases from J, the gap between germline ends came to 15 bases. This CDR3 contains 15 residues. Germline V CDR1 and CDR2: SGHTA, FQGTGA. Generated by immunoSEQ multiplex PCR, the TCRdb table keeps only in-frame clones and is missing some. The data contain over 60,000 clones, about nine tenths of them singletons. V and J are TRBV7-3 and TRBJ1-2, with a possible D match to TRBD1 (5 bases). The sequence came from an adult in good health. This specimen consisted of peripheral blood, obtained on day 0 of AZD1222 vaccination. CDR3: CASSPEGRLNYGYTF. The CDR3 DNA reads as TGTGCCAGCAGCCCTGAGGGACGGTTAAACTATGGCTACACCTTC.